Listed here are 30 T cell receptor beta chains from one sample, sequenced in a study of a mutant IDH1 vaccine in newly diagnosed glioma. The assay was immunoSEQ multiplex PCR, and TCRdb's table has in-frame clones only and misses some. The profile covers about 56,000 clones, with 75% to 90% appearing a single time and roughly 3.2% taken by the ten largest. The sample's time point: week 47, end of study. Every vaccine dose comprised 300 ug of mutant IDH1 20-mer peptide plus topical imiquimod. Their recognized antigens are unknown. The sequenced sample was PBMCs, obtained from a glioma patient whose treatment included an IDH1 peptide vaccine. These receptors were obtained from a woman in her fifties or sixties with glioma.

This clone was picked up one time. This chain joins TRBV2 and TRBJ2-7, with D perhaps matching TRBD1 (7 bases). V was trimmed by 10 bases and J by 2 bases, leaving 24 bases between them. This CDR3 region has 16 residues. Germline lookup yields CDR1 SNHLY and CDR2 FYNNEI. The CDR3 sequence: CATMTGRQGGAYEQYF. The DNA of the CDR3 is TGTGCCACCATGACAGGGCGACAGGGAGGTGCCTACGAGCAGTACTTC.

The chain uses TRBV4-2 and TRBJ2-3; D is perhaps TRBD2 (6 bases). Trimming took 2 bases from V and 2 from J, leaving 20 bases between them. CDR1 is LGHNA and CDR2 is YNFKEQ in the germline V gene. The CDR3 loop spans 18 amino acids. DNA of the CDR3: TGTGCCAGCAGCCAAAGCCCCTGGACTACTTCCCTCACAGATACGCAGTATTTT. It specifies CASSQSPWTTSLTDTQYF.

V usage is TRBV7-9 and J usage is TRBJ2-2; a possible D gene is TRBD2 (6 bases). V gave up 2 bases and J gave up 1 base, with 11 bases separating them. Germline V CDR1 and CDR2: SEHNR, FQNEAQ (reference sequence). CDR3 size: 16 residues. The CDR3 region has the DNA TGTGCCAGCAGCTTAAGGCGGGACGGGAACACCGGGGAGCTGTTTTTT. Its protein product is CASSLRRDGNTGELFF. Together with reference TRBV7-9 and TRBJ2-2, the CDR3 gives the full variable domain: DTGVSQNPRHKITKRGQNVTFRCDPISEHNRLYWYRQTLGQGPEFLTYFQNEAQLEKSRLLSDRFSAERPKGSFSTLEIQRTEQGDSAMYLCASSLRRDGNTGELFFGEGSRLTVL.

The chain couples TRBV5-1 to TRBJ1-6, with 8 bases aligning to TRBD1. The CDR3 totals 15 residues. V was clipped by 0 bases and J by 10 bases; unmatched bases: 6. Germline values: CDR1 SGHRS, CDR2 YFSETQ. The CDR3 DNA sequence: TGCGCCAGCAGCTTGGAAGGCAGGGGGCAATCACCCCTCCACTTT. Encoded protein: CASSLEGRGQSPLHF.

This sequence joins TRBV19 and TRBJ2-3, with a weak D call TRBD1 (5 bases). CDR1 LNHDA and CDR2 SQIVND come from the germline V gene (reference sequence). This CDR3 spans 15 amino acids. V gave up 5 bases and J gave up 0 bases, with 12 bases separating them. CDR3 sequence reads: CASSPWTLSTDTQYF. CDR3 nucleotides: TGTGCCAGTAGTCCCTGGACACTTAGCACAGATACGCAGTATTTT.

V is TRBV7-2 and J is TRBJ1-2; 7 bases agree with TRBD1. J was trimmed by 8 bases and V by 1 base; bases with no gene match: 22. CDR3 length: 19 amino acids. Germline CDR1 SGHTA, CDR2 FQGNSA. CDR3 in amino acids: CASSLVVGVARSGGLGYTF. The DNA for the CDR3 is TGTGCCAGCAGCTTAGTCGTCGGGGTTGCTCGATCAGGGGGGTTAGGCTACACCTTC.

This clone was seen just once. The CDR3 loop reads CASSSGLWNSPLHF. DNA of the CDR3: TGTGCCAGCAGTTCAGGGCTTTGGAATTCACCCCTCCACTTT. This chain connects TRBV27 to TRBJ1-6; perhaps TRBD1 as D (5 bases). Per germline, CDR1 MNHEY and CDR2 SMNVEV (reference sequence). Trimming left V 4 bases short and J 7 bases short, with 11 bases between. The CDR3 consists of 14 residues.

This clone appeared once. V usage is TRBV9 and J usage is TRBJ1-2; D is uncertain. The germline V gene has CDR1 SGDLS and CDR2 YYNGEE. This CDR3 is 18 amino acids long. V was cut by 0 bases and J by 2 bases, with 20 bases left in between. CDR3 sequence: CASSVDPAPPSSNYGYTF. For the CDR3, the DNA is TGTGCCAGCAGCGTAGACCCTGCGCCGCCCTCCTCCAACTATGGCTACACCTTC.

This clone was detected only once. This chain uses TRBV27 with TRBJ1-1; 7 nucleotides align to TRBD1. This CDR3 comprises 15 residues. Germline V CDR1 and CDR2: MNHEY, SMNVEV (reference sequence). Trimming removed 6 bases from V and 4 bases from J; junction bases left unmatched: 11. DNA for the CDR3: TGTGCCAGCAGCCGCTTTACAGGGGATCGCACTGAAGCTTTCTTT. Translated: CASSRFTGDRTEAFF.

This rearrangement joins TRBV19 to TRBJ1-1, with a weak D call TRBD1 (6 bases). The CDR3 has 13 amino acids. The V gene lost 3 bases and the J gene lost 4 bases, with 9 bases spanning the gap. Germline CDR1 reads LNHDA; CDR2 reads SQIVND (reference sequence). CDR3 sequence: CASSIGGGTEAFF. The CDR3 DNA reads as TGTGCCAGTAGTATTGGAGGGGGCACTGAAGCTTTCTTT.

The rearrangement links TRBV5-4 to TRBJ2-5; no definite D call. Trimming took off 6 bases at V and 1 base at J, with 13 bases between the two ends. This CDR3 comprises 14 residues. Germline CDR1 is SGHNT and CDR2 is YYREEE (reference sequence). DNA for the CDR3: TGTGCCAGCACGCCCAATTGGGGCCAAGAGACCCAGTACTTC. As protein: CASTPNWGQETQYF.

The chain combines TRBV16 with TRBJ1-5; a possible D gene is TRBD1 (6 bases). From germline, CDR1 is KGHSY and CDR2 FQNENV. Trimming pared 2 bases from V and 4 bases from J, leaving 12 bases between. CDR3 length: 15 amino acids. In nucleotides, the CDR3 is TGTGCCAGCAGCCAAAGTCAGGGGCCGAATCAGCCCCAGCATTTT. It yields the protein CASSQSQGPNQPQHF.

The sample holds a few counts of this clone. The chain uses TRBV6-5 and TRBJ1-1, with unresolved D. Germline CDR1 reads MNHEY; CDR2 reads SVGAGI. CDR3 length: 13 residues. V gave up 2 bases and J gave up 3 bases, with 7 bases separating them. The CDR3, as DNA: TGTGCCAGCAGTTACAATACCTACACTGAAGCTTTCTTT. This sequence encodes CASSYNTYTEAFF.

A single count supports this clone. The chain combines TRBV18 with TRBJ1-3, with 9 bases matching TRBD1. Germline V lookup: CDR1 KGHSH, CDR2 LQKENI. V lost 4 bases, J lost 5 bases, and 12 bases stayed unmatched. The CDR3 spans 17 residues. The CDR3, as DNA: TGTGCCAGCTCACTCATGTCCCGGGACAGGGAGAGAAACACCATATATTTT. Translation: CASSLMSRDRERNTIYF.

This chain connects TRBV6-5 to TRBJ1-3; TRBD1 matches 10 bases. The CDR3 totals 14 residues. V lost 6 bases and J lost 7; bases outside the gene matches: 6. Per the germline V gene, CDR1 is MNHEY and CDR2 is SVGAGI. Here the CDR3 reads CASRPDRGRNTIYF. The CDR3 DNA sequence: TGTGCCAGCAGACCCGACAGGGGGCGCAACACCATATATTTT.

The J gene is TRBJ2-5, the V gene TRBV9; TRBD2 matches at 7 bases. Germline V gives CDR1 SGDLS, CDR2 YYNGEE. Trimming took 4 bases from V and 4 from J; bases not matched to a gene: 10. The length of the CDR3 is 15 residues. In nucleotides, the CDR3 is TGTGCCAGCAGCCCCCAGCGGGGTCTCCGAGAGACCCAGTACTTC. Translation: CASSPQRGLRETQYF.

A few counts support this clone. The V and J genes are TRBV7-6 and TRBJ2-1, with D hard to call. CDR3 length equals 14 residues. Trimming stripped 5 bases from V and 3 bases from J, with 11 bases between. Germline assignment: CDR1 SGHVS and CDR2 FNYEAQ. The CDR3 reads CASSPVGSYNEQFF. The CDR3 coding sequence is TGTGCCAGCAGCCCGGTAGGCAGCTACAATGAGCAGTTCTTC. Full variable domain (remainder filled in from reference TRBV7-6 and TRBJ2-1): GAGVSQSPRYKVTKRGQDVALRCDPISGHVSLYWYRQALGQGPEFLTYFNYEAQQDKSGLPNDRFSAERPEGSISTLTIQRTEQRDSAMYRCASSPVGSYNEQFFGPGTRLTVL.

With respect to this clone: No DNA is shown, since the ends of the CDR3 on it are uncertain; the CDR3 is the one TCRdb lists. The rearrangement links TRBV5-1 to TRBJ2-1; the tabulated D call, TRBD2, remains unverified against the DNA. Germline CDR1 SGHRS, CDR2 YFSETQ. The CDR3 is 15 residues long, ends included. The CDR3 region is CASSFIVGGGAILFF.

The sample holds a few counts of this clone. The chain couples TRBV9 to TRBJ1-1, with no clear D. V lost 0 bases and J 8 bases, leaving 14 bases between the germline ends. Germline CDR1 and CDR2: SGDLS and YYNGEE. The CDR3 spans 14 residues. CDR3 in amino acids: CASSVGSGIREAFF. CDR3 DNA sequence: TGTGCCAGCAGCGTAGGGTCGGGGATCCGGGAAGCTTTCTTT. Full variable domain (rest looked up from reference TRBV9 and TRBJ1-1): DSGVTQTPKHLITATGQRVTLRCSPRSGDLSVYWYQQSLDQGLQFLIQYYNGEERAKGNILERFSAQQFPDLHSELNLSSLELGDSALYFCASSVGSGIREAFFGQGTRLTVV.

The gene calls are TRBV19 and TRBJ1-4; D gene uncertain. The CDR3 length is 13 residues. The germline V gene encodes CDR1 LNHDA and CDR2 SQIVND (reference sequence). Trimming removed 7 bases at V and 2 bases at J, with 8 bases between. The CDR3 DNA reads TGTGCCAGTAAGAGAAGGACTAATGAAAAACTGTTTTTT. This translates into CASKRRTNEKLFF.

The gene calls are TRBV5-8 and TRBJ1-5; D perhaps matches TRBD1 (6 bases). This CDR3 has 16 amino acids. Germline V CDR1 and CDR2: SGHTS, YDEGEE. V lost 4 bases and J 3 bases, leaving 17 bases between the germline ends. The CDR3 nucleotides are TGTGCCAGCAGCAAGGTCGTGGGGGCTATCAATCAGCCCCAGCATTTT. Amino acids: CASSKVVGAINQPQHF.

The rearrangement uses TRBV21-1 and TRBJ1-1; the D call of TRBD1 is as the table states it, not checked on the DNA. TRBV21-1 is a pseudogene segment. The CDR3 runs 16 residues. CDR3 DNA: TGTGCCAGCAGTCCTGAGGAAACAGGAAAGAACACTGAAGCTTTCTTT. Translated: CASSPEETGKNTEAFF.

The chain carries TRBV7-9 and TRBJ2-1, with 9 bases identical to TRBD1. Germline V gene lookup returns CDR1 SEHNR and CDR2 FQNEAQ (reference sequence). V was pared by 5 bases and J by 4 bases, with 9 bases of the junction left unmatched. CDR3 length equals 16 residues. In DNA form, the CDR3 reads TGTGCCAGCAGCCCTGCGACAGGGGGAGGATACAATGAGCAGTTCTTC. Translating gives CASSPATGGGYNEQFF.

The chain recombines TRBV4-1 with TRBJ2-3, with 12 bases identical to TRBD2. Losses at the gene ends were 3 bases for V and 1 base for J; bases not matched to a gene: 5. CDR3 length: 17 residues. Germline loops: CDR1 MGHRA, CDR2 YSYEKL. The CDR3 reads CASSQRGLAGGTDTQYF. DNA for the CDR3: TGCGCCAGCAGCCAGAGGGGACTAGCGGGTGGCACAGATACGCAGTATTTT.

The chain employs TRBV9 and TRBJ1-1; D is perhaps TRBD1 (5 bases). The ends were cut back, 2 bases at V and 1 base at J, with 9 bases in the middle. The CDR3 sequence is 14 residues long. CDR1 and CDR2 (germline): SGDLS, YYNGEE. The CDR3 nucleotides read TGTGCCAGCAGCGTGGGGCCCAGGAACACTGAAGCTTTCTTT. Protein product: CASSVGPRNTEAFF.

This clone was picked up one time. CDR3 in DNA: TGTGCCAGCAGCCGCTCCGACAGGGAGACCGGAAAACTGTTTTTT. Translated: CASSRSDRETGKLFF. The gene calls are TRBV5-6 and TRBJ1-4, with 7 bases fitting TRBD1. Looked up from germline, CDR1 is SGHDT and CDR2 is YYEEEE. V lost 4 bases, J lost 10 bases, and 13 bases stayed unmatched. This CDR3 spans 15 amino acids.

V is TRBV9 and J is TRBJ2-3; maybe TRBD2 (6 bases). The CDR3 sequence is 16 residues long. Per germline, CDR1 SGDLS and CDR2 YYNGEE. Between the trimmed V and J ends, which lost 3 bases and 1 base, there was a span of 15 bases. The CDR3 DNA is TGTGCCAGCAGCGGTAAGACTAGTTGGGGCACAGATACGCAGTATTTT. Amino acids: CASSGKTSWGTDTQYF.

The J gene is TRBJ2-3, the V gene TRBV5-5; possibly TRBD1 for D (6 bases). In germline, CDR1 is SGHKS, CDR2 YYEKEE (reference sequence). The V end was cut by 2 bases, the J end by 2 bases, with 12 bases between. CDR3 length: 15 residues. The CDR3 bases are TGTGCCAGCAGCTTCTACAGGGCTGCCACAGATACGCAGTATTTT. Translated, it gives CASSFYRAATDTQYF.

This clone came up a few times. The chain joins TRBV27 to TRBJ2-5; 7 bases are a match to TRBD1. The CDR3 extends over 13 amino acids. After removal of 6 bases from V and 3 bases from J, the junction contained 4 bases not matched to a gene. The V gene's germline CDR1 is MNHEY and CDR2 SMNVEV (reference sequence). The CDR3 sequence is CASRRQGEETQYF. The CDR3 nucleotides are TGTGCCAGCAGAAGACAGGGCGAAGAGACCCAGTACTTC.

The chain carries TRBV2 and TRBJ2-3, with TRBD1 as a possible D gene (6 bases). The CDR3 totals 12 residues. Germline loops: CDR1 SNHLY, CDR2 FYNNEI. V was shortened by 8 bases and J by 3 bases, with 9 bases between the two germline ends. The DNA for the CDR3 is TGTGCCAGCGGAGGACAGACAGATACGCAGTATTTT. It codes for CASGGQTDTQYF. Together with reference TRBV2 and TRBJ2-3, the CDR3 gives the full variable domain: EPEVTQTPSHQVTQMGQEVILRCVPISNHLYFYWYRQILGQKVEFLVSFYNNEISEKSEIFDDQFSVERPDGSNFTLKIRSTKLEDSAMYFCASGGQTDTQYFGPGTRLTVL.